These 27 T cell receptor beta chains came from one sample sequenced in a study of draining lymph node invasion in breast cancer. Memory regulatory T cells were sorted as CD4+ CD45RA- CD25high cells. TCRdb recomputed calls from the bulk RNA-seq reads with MiXCR, one row per CDR3 protein. The profile covers about 3,000 distinct CDR3 sequences, with more than 40% appearing a single time and 3.4% taken by the ten largest. The material sequenced was sorted memory Tregs from a lymph node. The receptors shown here come from a female donor with luminal breast cancer.

CDR3 amino acids: CASSFGQVTNYGYTF. The DNA for the CDR3 is TGCGCCAGCAGCTTCGGACAGGTGACTAACTATGGCTACACCTTC. The chain carries TRBV5-1 and TRBJ1-2, with 7 positions matching TRBD1. The V gene end was trimmed by 2 bases and the J gene end by 0 bases; junction bases not matched to a gene: 4. From germline, CDR1 is SGHRS and CDR2 YFSETQ. The CDR3 sequence is 15 residues long.

The table lists this clonotype with a few counts. The V and J genes are TRBV20-1 and TRBJ1-5; the D gene is possibly TRBD1 (5 bases). This CDR3 is 14 amino acids long. Per the germline V gene, CDR1 is DFQATT and CDR2 is SNEGSKA (reference sequence). V lost 3 bases to trimming and J lost 3 bases, with 12 bases between them. The CDR3 protein is CSARYWGPNQPQHF. The CDR3 bases are TGCAGTGCTAGGTACTGGGGCCCCAATCAGCCCCAGCATTTT.

J is TRBJ1-5 and V is TRBV6-1; no clear D gene. The V and J ends lost 0 bases and 4 bases respectively, with 7 bases between them. The CDR3 covers 14 residues. Germline CDR1 and CDR2: MNHNS and SASEGT. The CDR3 DNA sequence: TGTGCCAGCAGTGAAGCCGGAATTAATCAGCCCCAGCATTTT. Translated, it gives CASSEAGINQPQHF.

The rearrangement joins TRBV11-2 to TRBJ2-5; 7 nucleotides match TRBD1. CDR3 length: 14 amino acids. Germline values: CDR1 SGHAT, CDR2 FQNNGV. With V trimmed by 1 base and J by 4 bases, 3 bases remained unmatched. The DNA for the CDR3 is TGTGCCAGCAGCTTAGTAGGGGGCCGAGAGACCCAGTACTTC. Its translation is CASSLVGGRETQYF.

This CDR3 is CASRDRATDTQYF. CDR3 coding DNA: TGTGCCAGCAGGGACAGGGCTACAGATACGCAGTATTTT. The gene calls are TRBV28 and TRBJ2-3; 8 positions match TRBD1. The CDR3 covers 13 residues. J lost 3 bases, V lost 6 bases, and 2 bases had no gene match. CDR1 and CDR2 from the germline V gene are MDHEN and SYDVKM.

The genes are TRBV6-6 and TRBJ2-2, with D perhaps matching TRBD2 (7 bases). Germline V CDR1 and CDR2: MNHNY, SVGAGI (reference sequence). This CDR3 is 18 amino acids long. V lost 5 bases and J lost 0, with 19 bases in between. The CDR3: CASSGEGGFSSNTGELFF. The CDR3 DNA reads TGTGCCAGCAGTGGGGAGGGGGGGTTTTCTTCGAACACCGGGGAGCTGTTTTTT.

This chain links TRBV7-2 with TRBJ2-7, with 8 bases aligning to TRBD1. V lost 1 base and J lost 3; bases outside the gene matches: 5. This CDR3 spans 15 amino acids. From germline, CDR1 is SGHTA and CDR2 FQGNSA. CDR3 sequence reads: CASSLDGTGGYEQYF. Here the CDR3 DNA reads TGTGCCAGCAGCTTAGACGGCACAGGGGGCTACGAGCAGTACTTC.

The rearrangement links TRBV5-1 to TRBJ2-1; 11 bases fit TRBD2. Germline assignment: CDR1 SGHRS and CDR2 YFSETQ. This CDR3 is 16 amino acids long. The J segment lost 7 bases and the V segment lost 2 bases, leaving 8 bases of the junction unmatched. The CDR3, as DNA: TGCGCCAGCAGCTTAACCATAATAGCGGGGGGGAATGAGCAGTTCTTC. Protein sequence: CASSLTIIAGGNEQFF. The complete variable domain, with remaining parts taken from reference TRBV5-1 and TRBJ2-1, reads KAGVTQTPRYLIKTRGQQVTLSCSPISGHRSVSWYQQTPGQGLQFLFEYFSETQRNKGNFPGRFSGRQFSNSRSEMNVSTLELGDSALYLCASSLTIIAGGNEQFFGPGTRLTVL.

This chain joins TRBV15 and TRBJ2-7; 9 bases fit TRBD1. Germline lookup yields CDR1 LNHNV and CDR2 YYDKDF (reference sequence). V trimming: 5 bases; J trimming: 3 bases; junction bases outside the gene matches: 5. The length of the CDR3 is 14 residues. The CDR3 bases are TGTGCCACCAGCCCCCGGGACAGGGACTACGAGCAGTACTTC. It encodes CATSPRDRDYEQYF.

The DNA for the CDR3 is TGCAGTGCTAGAGGGGGGAGTAACACAGATACGCAGTATTTT. Its protein product is CSARGGSNTDTQYF. The V and J genes are TRBV20-1 and TRBJ2-3, with D perhaps TRBD1 or TRBD2 (5 bases each). The CDR3 is 14 residues long. Germline values: CDR1 DFQATT, CDR2 SNEGSKA (reference sequence). The V end lost 1 base, the J end lost 2 bases, and 10 bases lay between the germline ends.

This clonotype was recorded a few times. The V call is TRBV9, the J call TRBJ2-7, with D unresolved. With 1 base removed from V and 6 bases from J, the gap between germline ends came to 20 bases. The CDR3 sequence is 16 residues long. Germline-derived CDR1 and CDR2 are SGDLS and YYNGEE. The CDR3 loop is CASSVLVLAATCEQYF. CDR3 in DNA: TGTGCCAGCAGCGTATTAGTTCTGGCCGCAACCTGCGAGCAGTACTTC. Full variable domain (rest looked up from reference TRBV9 and TRBJ2-7): DSGVTQTPKHLITATGQRVTLRCSPRSGDLSVYWYQQSLDQGLQFLIQYYNGEERAKGNILERFSAQQFPDLHSELNLSSLELGDSALYFCASSVLVLAATCEQYFGPGTRLTVT.

V and J are TRBV28 and TRBJ1-5, with D possibly matching TRBD1 (6 bases). The V end lost 5 bases, the J end lost 2 bases, and 13 bases lay between the germline ends. Germline V gene lookup returns CDR1 MDHEN and CDR2 SYDVKM. The CDR3 runs to 15 residues. DNA of the CDR3: TGTGCCAGCAGTCCGCTTAAGGGGGGCAATCAGCCCCAGCATTTT. This gives the protein CASSPLKGGNQPQHF.

A single count supports this clonotype. The chain is built from TRBV20-1 and TRBJ1-1; D uncertain. Deletions cut 4 bases from V and 1 base from J, with 13 bases between. Germline V gene sequence: CDR1 DFQATT, CDR2 SNEGSKA (reference sequence). This CDR3 has 14 amino acids. The CDR3 nucleotides read TGCAGTGCTAAGAGGCAACTTCCGAACACTGAAGCTTTCTTT. Its translation is CSAKRQLPNTEAFF.

The CDR3 sequence: CASSRGGGAFF. The CDR3 bases are TGCGCCAGCAGCCGCGGGGGGGGGGCTTTCTTT. The V call is TRBV4-1, the J call TRBJ1-1; maybe TRBD1 (5 bases). In germline, CDR1 is MGHRA, CDR2 YSYEKL. This CDR3 is 11 amino acids long. Trimming cost V 4 bases and J 11 bases, with 11 bases left between them.

By frequency in the sample, this clonotype is large (0.1 to 1%). The V gene is TRBV20-1, the J gene TRBJ2-1; 10 nucleotides align to TRBD2. The CDR3 spans 16 residues. J lost 6 bases, V lost 3 bases, and 11 bases had no gene match. Germline V gives CDR1 DFQATT, CDR2 SNEGSKA (reference sequence). Here the CDR3 DNA reads TGCAGTGCTAGTAGCCGCCGGGGGACTAGCGCCAATGAGCAGTTCTTC. Protein: CSASSRRGTSANEQFF.

The chain recombines TRBV10-3 with TRBJ2-7; 11 positions agree with TRBD1. The CDR3 has 16 amino acids. The germline V gene has CDR1 ENHRY and CDR2 SYGVKD. J gave up 7 bases and V 3 bases, and 11 bases lay outside the gene matches. CDR3 sequence (DNA): TGTGCCATCAGTGAATCGGGACAGGGGGGTAGTGGGGAGCAGTACTTC. Amino acids: CAISESGQGGSGEQYF.

The gene calls are TRBV11-3 and TRBJ2-1, with 10 bases aligning to TRBD2. The ends lost 4 bases at V and 4 bases at J; junction bases unmatched: 4. The CDR3 sequence is 15 residues long. Germline-derived CDR1 and CDR2 are SGHNT and YENEEA. CDR3 loop: CASSSSGSSYNEQFF. In DNA, the CDR3 is TGTGCCAGCAGCTCTAGCGGGAGTTCTTACAATGAGCAGTTCTTC.

This clonotype was observed a few times. The genes are TRBV5-1 and TRBJ1-6; a possible D gene is TRBD1 (5 bases). The CDR3 is 13 residues long. Germline-derived CDR1 and CDR2 are SGHRS and YFSETQ. Trimming removed 4 bases from V and 9 bases from J, with 11 bases in between. This CDR3 reads CASSPVGGSPLHF. DNA of the CDR3: TGCGCCAGCAGCCCAGTTGGGGGTTCACCCCTCCACTTT.

This chain links TRBV25-1 with TRBJ1-3; the D is unclear. The CDR3 extends over 14 amino acids. V lost 7 bases and J 3 bases, leaving 13 bases between the germline ends. The germline V gene has CDR1 MGHDK and CDR2 SYGVNS. CDR3 amino acids: CASTQGIRGNTIYF. CDR3 coding DNA: TGTGCCAGCACCCAAGGGATCCGTGGAAACACCATATATTTT.

This clonotype was seen only once. The genes are TRBV19 and TRBJ2-4, with unresolved D. This CDR3 has 14 amino acids. Looked up from germline, CDR1 is LNHDA and CDR2 is SQIVND (reference sequence). V was trimmed by 5 bases and J by 0 bases, leaving 8 bases between them. The CDR3 sequence: CASSRILAKNIQYF. CDR3 nucleotide sequence: TGTGCCAGTAGTCGAATTCTAGCCAAAAACATTCAGTACTTC.

This clonotype was counted a few times. The CDR3 bases are TGTGCCAGCAGCTTAGAATGGGGCACTGAAGCTTTCTTT. Its protein is CASSLEWGTEAFF. This sequence joins TRBV7-9 and TRBJ1-1; D gene uncertain. The V gene lost 1 base and the J gene lost 4 bases, with 7 bases spanning the gap. Germline values: CDR1 SEHNR, CDR2 FQNEAQ (reference sequence). This CDR3 has 13 residues.

The genes are TRBV27 and TRBJ2-7; 10 bases map to TRBD1. V lost 5 bases, J lost 5 bases, and 6 bases stayed unmatched. CDR1 is MNHEY and CDR2 is SMNVEV in the germline V gene (reference sequence). The CDR3 totals 14 residues. As DNA, the CDR3 is TGTGCCAGCAGTCGATGGACAGGGGGGGACGAGCAGTACTTC. This encodes CASSRWTGGDEQYF.

Points on this clonotype: The CDR3 does not end in the conserved phenylalanine or tryptophan, so this is likely a read error. The V call is TRBV30, the J call TRBJ2-6, with D uncertain. This CDR3 spans 13 amino acids. Looked up from germline, CDR1 is GTSNPN and CDR2 is SVGIG (reference sequence). V dropped 4 bases and J dropped 2 bases, with 6 bases sitting between them. CDR3 in DNA: TGTGCCTGGACCCTTACTGGGGCCAACGTCCTGACTATC. Its translation is CAWTLTGANVLTI.

This clonotype showed up just a few times. V is TRBV4-3 and J is TRBJ1-4; the D gene is possibly TRBD1 (5 bases). The CDR3 length is 16 residues. Germline CDR1 LGHNA, CDR2 YSLEER. V shed 1 base and J shed 8 bases, with 17 bases lying between them. The DNA of the CDR3 is TGCGCCAGCAGCCAAGGCGAGAGGAGGGGACGAGAAAAACTGTTTTTT. Encoded protein: CASSQGERRGREKLFF.

The genes are TRBV11-2 and TRBJ2-1; 8 bases agree with TRBD2. The J segment lost 4 bases and the V segment lost 5 bases, leaving 4 bases of the junction unmatched. Germline CDR1 SGHAT, CDR2 FQNNGV. CDR3 length equals 14 residues. The CDR3 is CASSPGGLYNEQFF. The CDR3 coding sequence is TGTGCCAGCAGCCCGGGGGGGCTATACAATGAGCAGTTCTTC.

By sample share, this clonotype is large. The chain has TRBV3-1 and TRBJ2-7, with 8 positions matching TRBD2. Germline V gene sequence: CDR1 LGHDT, CDR2 YNNKEL (reference sequence). With V trimmed by 3 bases and J by 4 bases, 5 bases remained unmatched. This CDR3 contains 14 residues. The CDR3 is CASSQEGLGYEQYF. The CDR3 DNA sequence: TGTGCCAGCAGCCAGGAGGGACTAGGTTACGAGCAGTACTTC.

The rearrangement joins TRBV7-9 to TRBJ2-1, with D possibly being TRBD1 (6 bases). The CDR3 totals 15 residues. Germline assignment: CDR1 SEHNR and CDR2 FQNEAQ (reference sequence). With 5 bases removed from V and 5 bases from J, the gap between germline ends came to 16 bases. The CDR3 here is CASSPLGGYHNEQFF. In nucleotides, the CDR3 is TGTGCCAGCAGCCCGTTAGGGGGATACCACAATGAGCAGTTCTTC.